Below, 30 T cell receptor beta chains from the same sample are listed, as sequenced in a study of blood T cell repertoires in COVID-19. Data came from immunoSEQ multiplex PCR; TCRdb stores just in-frame clones and leaves some out. The repertoire includes roughly 87,000 clones, 75% of them detected once, and around 4.4% sits in the top ten. The sample taken for sequencing was peripheral blood. These receptors all stem from a woman between 50 and 59 years old with acute or convalescent COVID-19.

This clone was picked up one time. The chain joins TRBV29-1 to TRBJ2-7, with 10 nucleotides matching TRBD1. After removal of 3 bases from V and 3 bases from J, the junction contained 2 bases not matched to a gene. Germline CDR1 reads SQVTM; CDR2 reads ANQGSEA. The CDR3 extends over 13 amino acids. The CDR3 nucleotides read TGCAGCGTTGATGGACAGGGGGGCTACGAGCAGTACTTC. This codes for CSVDGQGGYEQYF.

In its sample, this clone was seen a few times. This chain links TRBV14 with TRBJ2-1; 7 positions agree with TRBD1. With 1 base clipped from V and 9 bases from J, the junction kept 6 bases outside the gene matches. Germline CDR1 reads SGHDN; CDR2 reads FVKESK. The CDR3 has 14 amino acids. CDR3 bases: TGTGCCAGCAGCCAAGGATCCCGACAGGGTGAGCAGTTCTTC. Amino acid sequence: CASSQGSRQGEQFF.

The genes are TRBV5-1 and TRBJ2-3; the D gene is possibly TRBD2 (6 bases). There are 16 residues in the CDR3. Trimming stripped 1 base from V and 0 bases from J, with 12 bases between. Germline values: CDR1 SGHRS, CDR2 YFSETQ. CDR3 DNA sequence: TGCGCCAGCAGCTTGTTCGGCGGGGCGAGCACAGATACGCAGTATTTT. Translated, it gives CASSLFGGASTDTQYF.

The V and J genes are TRBV29-1 and TRBJ2-4; D is possibly TRBD2 (5 bases). Trimming took off 5 bases at V and 0 bases at J, with 11 bases between the two ends. Germline CDR1 and CDR2: SQVTM and ANQGSEA. This CDR3 has 14 residues. CDR3 DNA sequence: TGCAGCGTTCGGGAAGCCCTAGCCAAAAACATTCAGTACTTC. It encodes CSVREALAKNIQYF.

This clone was counted only a few times. This CDR3 reads CASSYLAGTGGSSTEAFF. The CDR3, as DNA: TGTGCCAGCAGTTACTTGGCCGGGACAGGGGGCTCTAGCACTGAAGCTTTCTTT. This rearrangement joins TRBV6-2 or TRBV6-3 to TRBJ1-1; 12 bases fit TRBD1. The CDR3 extends over 18 amino acids. V lost 1 base and J lost 4; bases outside the gene matches: 10. Germline CDR1 is MNHEY and CDR2 is SVGEGT.

V and J are TRBV6-6 and TRBJ2-7; maybe TRBD2 (7 bases). V shed 9 bases and J shed 2 bases, with 11 bases lying between them. This CDR3 is built from 12 residues. Germline-derived CDR1 and CDR2 are MNHNY and SVGAGI (reference sequence). The CDR3: CASKGGPYEQYF. For the CDR3, the DNA is TGTGCCAGTAAGGGGGGGCCCTACGAGCAGTACTTC.

The table lists this clone with a count of one. The V gene is TRBV30, the J gene TRBJ2-3; D is ambiguous. V dropped 0 bases and J dropped 1 base, with 8 bases sitting between them. The germline gives CDR1 GTSNPN, CDR2 SVGIG (reference sequence). The CDR3 is 14 residues long. CDR3 sequence reads: CAWSVATGTDTQYF. The CDR3 nucleotides are TGTGCCTGGAGTGTAGCAACAGGCACAGATACGCAGTATTTT.

The chain is built from TRBV7-2 and TRBJ2-1, with D possibly being TRBD2 (6 bases). Germline V gene lookup returns CDR1 SGHTA and CDR2 FQGNSA. The CDR3 runs 13 residues. Trimming left V 5 bases short and J 7 bases short, with 12 bases between. The CDR3 sequence is CASSLVGGNEQFF. The CDR3 DNA reads TGTGCCAGCAGCCTGGTTGGAGGGAATGAGCAGTTCTTC.

The chain links TRBV28 to TRBJ1-2; D is unresolved. The CDR3 runs to 15 residues. V was shortened by 7 bases and J by 2 bases, with 17 bases between the two germline ends. In germline, CDR1 is MDHEN, CDR2 SYDVKM. CDR3 in amino acids: CASTSNTAGNYGYTF. In DNA, the CDR3 is TGTGCCAGCACCTCTAATACAGCAGGAAACTATGGCTACACCTTC.

The gene calls are TRBV5-1 and TRBJ1-1, with TRBD1 matching 8 bases. The CDR3 length is 13 residues. After removal of 7 bases from V and 4 bases from J, the junction contained 6 bases not matched to a gene. Per the germline V gene, CDR1 is SGHRS and CDR2 is YFSETQ. CDR3 sequence: CASQSQGATEAFF. CDR3 sequence (DNA): TGCGCCAGCCAAAGTCAGGGGGCCACTGAAGCTTTCTTT.

The chain joins TRBV6-5 to TRBJ1-2; no clear D gene. The CDR3 is 13 residues long. The germline CDR1 and CDR2 sequences are MNHEY and SVGAGI. V was shortened by 5 bases and J by 8 bases, with 15 bases between the two germline ends. The CDR3 is CASSQATIRGYTF. The CDR3 DNA reads TGTGCCAGCAGTCAGGCCACCATCCGGGGCTACACCTTC.

This clone was seen only a few times. This rearrangement joins TRBV27 to TRBJ1-2; D is possibly TRBD1 (5 bases). The CDR3 runs 13 residues. V was cut by 8 bases and J by 0 bases, with 10 bases left in between. Germline lookup yields CDR1 MNHEY and CDR2 SMNVEV (reference sequence). The CDR3 nucleotides read TGTGCCAGCCGGGGGGGGGCTAACTATGGCTACACCTTC. As protein: CASRGGANYGYTF.

J is TRBJ1-3 and V is TRBV7-6; unclear D gene. V lost 0 bases to trimming and J lost 2 bases, with 8 bases between them. CDR1 and CDR2 from the germline V gene are SGHVS and FNYEAQ. The CDR3 covers 15 residues. The CDR3 DNA reads as TGTGCCAGCAGCTTAGCTATAGCGGCTGGAAACACCATATATTTT. This codes for CASSLAIAAGNTIYF.

V gene TRBV28 combines with J gene TRBJ1-2; TRBD1 aligns across 9 bases. This CDR3 is 15 amino acids long. Trimming took 3 bases from V and 2 from J; bases not matched to a gene: 4. The germline V gene has CDR1 MDHEN and CDR2 SYDVKM. The CDR3 nucleotides are TGTGCCAGCAGTTTCCAGGGGACAGGGAACTATGGCTACACCTTC. It specifies CASSFQGTGNYGYTF.

This chain joins TRBV5-1 and TRBJ1-1; 10 bases match TRBD1. The CDR3 consists of 15 residues. V lost 4 bases, J lost 2 bases, and 5 bases stayed unmatched. Germline V gene sequence: CDR1 SGHRS, CDR2 YFSETQ. This CDR3 is CASSRGTGDNTEAFF. As DNA, the CDR3 is TGCGCCAGCAGCAGGGGGACAGGGGATAACACTGAAGCTTTCTTT.

V gene TRBV3-1 (or the pseudogene TRBV3-2) combines with J gene TRBJ2-5; 7 nucleotides agree with TRBD1. Germline CDR1 LGHDT, CDR2 YNNKEL (reference sequence). J lost 3 bases, V lost 2 bases, and 6 bases had no gene match. This CDR3 comprises 15 residues. For the CDR3, the DNA is TGTGCCAGCAGCCAAAGACAGGGAAGGGAAGAGACCCAGTACTTC. Amino acid sequence: CASSQRQGREETQYF.

A few counts support this clone. CDR3: CASSRRSGAAPEAFF. The CDR3 coding sequence is TGTGCCAGCAGCCGGAGGAGCGGTGCCGCCCCTGAAGCTTTCTTT. The genes are TRBV7-2 and TRBJ1-1, with D unresolved. The CDR3 totals 15 residues. V lost 5 bases and J 6 bases, leaving 19 bases between the germline ends. Germline V CDR1 and CDR2: SGHTA, FQGNSA.

The chain is built from TRBV19 and TRBJ1-1, with D possibly TRBD1 on 5 matching bases. Germline CDR1 reads LNHDA; CDR2 reads SQIVND (reference sequence). This CDR3 region has 13 residues. V was pared by 7 bases and J by 6 bases, with 15 bases between. The CDR3 reads CASMGGRASEAFF. The CDR3 nucleotides read TGTGCCAGTATGGGGGGGAGGGCATCTGAAGCTTTCTTT.

The chain is built from TRBV19 and TRBJ1-1, with 8 positions matching TRBD1. V dropped 7 bases and J dropped 1; count of bases not matched to a gene: 5. The CDR3 runs to 14 residues. The germline gives CDR1 LNHDA, CDR2 SQIVND (reference sequence). CDR3 amino acids: CASKTGEGNTEAFF. CDR3 nucleotides: TGTGCCAGTAAGACAGGGGAAGGGAACACTGAAGCTTTCTTT.

The chain links TRBV6-5 to TRBJ1-2; no reliable D call. CDR1 and CDR2 from the germline V gene are MNHEY and SVGAGI. Trimming removed 8 bases at V and 8 bases at J, with 21 bases between. CDR3 length: 14 residues. The DNA for the CDR3 is TGTGCCAGCCTCTATGGACTTTCTTCGCGCGGCTACACCTTC. This gives the protein CASLYGLSSRGYTF.

The chain links TRBV5-6 to TRBJ2-7; TRBD2 might be the D (6 bases). There are 15 residues in the CDR3. V was trimmed by 5 bases and J by 2 bases, leaving 17 bases between them. Looked up from germline, CDR1 is SGHDT and CDR2 is YYEEEE. The chain's CDR3 is CASSPEEGTTYEQYF. As DNA, the CDR3 is TGTGCCAGCAGTCCGGAGGAGGGTACTACCTACGAGCAGTACTTC.

The V call is TRBV10-3, the J call TRBJ1-2; D not certain. The CDR3 spans 15 residues. V lost 3 bases and J lost 2, with 13 bases in between. Germline V CDR1 and CDR2: ENHRY, SYGVKD. In nucleotides, the CDR3 is TGTGCCATCAGTGATCGGGCCCGGGAGAACTATGGCTACACCTTC. It is translated as CAISDRARENYGYTF.

The chain is built from TRBV5-1 and TRBJ1-2, with D possibly TRBD1 on 5 matching bases. Germline CDR1 SGHRS, CDR2 YFSETQ. Trimming left V 4 bases short and J 8 bases short, with 18 bases between. The CDR3 has 14 residues. CDR3 nucleotide sequence: TGCGCCAGCAGCAGGGACCTCGGGGGAGAGGGCTACACCTTC. It yields the protein CASSRDLGGEGYTF.

The J gene is TRBJ1-5, the V gene TRBV18; 11 bases map to TRBD1. With V trimmed by 3 bases and J by 7 bases, 2 bases remained unmatched. In germline, CDR1 is KGHSH, CDR2 LQKENI. The CDR3 is 14 residues long. This chain's CDR3 is CASSPGQGGQPQHF. DNA of the CDR3: TGTGCCAGCTCACCGGGACAGGGGGGCCAGCCCCAGCATTTT. The variable domain in full, with the rest retrieved from reference TRBV18 and TRBJ1-5, is NAGVMQNPRHLVRRRGQEARLRCSPMKGHSHVYWYRQLPEEGLKFMVYLQKENIIDESGMPKERFSAEFPKEGPSILRIQQVVRGDSAAYFCASSPGQGGQPQHFGDGTRLSIL.

The chain has TRBV24-1 and TRBJ2-1; 9 bases are shared with TRBD2. This CDR3 spans 15 amino acids. Germline CDR1 and CDR2: KGHDR and SFDVKD. After removal of 5 bases from V and 5 bases from J, the junction contained 6 bases not matched to a gene. CDR3 loop: CATSGSGGRDNEQFF. CDR3 bases: TGTGCCACCAGTGGGAGCGGGGGGCGAGACAATGAGCAGTTCTTC.

The genes are TRBV6-5 and TRBJ1-6; 10 bases fit TRBD1. The CDR3 totals 14 residues. V trimming: 4 bases; J trimming: 11 bases; junction bases outside the gene matches: 5. Germline CDR1 is MNHEY and CDR2 is SVGAGI. The CDR3 loop is CASSSGQGMTPLHF. DNA for the CDR3: TGTGCCAGCAGTTCGGGACAGGGGATGACACCCCTCCACTTT.

The chain uses TRBV19 and TRBJ2-5; 7 bases fit TRBD1. The CDR3 contains 15 residues. The V gene's germline CDR1 is LNHDA and CDR2 SQIVND (reference sequence). The CDR3 loop reads CAKRGTAGRWETQYF. CDR3 nucleotides: TGTGCTAAAAGGGGGACAGCCGGGCGGTGGGAGACCCAGTACTTC.

The chain couples TRBV24-1 to TRBJ2-1; D is perhaps TRBD1 (6 bases). The CDR3 loop spans 16 amino acids. Germline CDR1 and CDR2: KGHDR and SFDVKD. Trimming stripped 1 base from V and 9 bases from J, with 18 bases between. CDR3 protein: CATSDFVPGQRGEQFF. CDR3 DNA: TGTGCCACCAGTGATTTCGTTCCGGGACAACGGGGTGAGCAGTTCTTC.

The chain links TRBV2 to TRBJ1-2; possible D gene TRBD1, 6 bases. Trimming left V 8 bases short and J 8 bases short, with 21 bases between. The CDR3 runs to 14 residues. CDR1 and CDR2 from the germline V gene are SNHLY and FYNNEI. For the CDR3, the DNA is TGTGCCAGCTGCCCCTCTCCAGGGGCGGGCGGCTACACCTTC. Amino acids: CASCPSPGAGGYTF.

The sample holds one count of this clone. The chain joins TRBV6-1 to TRBJ1-5; no firm D call. Trimming left V 2 bases short and J 6 bases short, with 11 bases between. Germline values: CDR1 MNHNS, CDR2 SASEGT. The CDR3 loop spans 14 amino acids. The DNA of the CDR3 is TGTGCCAGCAGTGAAATGGGAGGGTTTCAGCCCCAGCATTTT. It codes for CASSEMGGFQPQHF.